The rows below give T cell receptor beta chains drawn from one sample of a study of cytomegalovirus exposure and HLA in healthy donors. The method was immunoSEQ multiplex PCR; TCRdb's version includes in-frame clones alone and lacks a portion of them. This table holds some 120,000 clones, about 80% found once. Sequencing input: PBMCs. These receptors were collected from a male donor in good health and CMV-seronegative. CDR3s include the opening cysteine and the closing phenylalanine or tryptophan. D genes are given only for firm matches. Clone size is not always given. Where it is, it says once, few, many or a class for expanded clones.

v_gene	d_gene	abundance	j_gene	CDR3nt	CDR3aa
TRBV6-1	NA	NA	TRBJ2-7	TGTGCCACCGCACAGATACATGGCTCCGAGCAGTACTTC	CATAQIHGSEQYF
TRBV5-1	TRBD2	NA	TRBJ2-1	TGCGCCAGCAGCTTGCTCGGACTAGCGGAGAATGAGCAGTTCTTC	CASSLLGLAENEQFF
TRBV7-9	TRBD1	NA	TRBJ2-2	TGTGCCAGCAGCCCCCGACAGGGTGCCACCGGGGAGCTGTTTTTT	CASSPRQGATGELFF
TRBV7-6	TRBD1	NA	TRBJ1-1	TGTGCCAGCAGCTTGACGGGGACAGGGGGCCCCCAGAACACTGAAGCTTTCTTT	CASSLTGTGGPQNTEAFF
TRBV30	NA	few	TRBJ2-3	TGTGCCTGGAGTGTACGGACTTCTAGCACAGATACGCAGTATTTT	CAWSVRTSSTDTQYF
TRBV7-9	TRBD1	once	TRBJ1-4	TGTGCCAGCAGCATGTTAACAGGGGGCGATTACGCGAATGAAAAACTGTTTTTT	CASSMLTGGDYANEKLFF
TRBV27	TRBD1	NA	TRBJ1-4	TGTGCCAGCAGTTTCCTAACAGGGGTGAATGAAAAACTGTTTTTT	CASSFLTGVNEKLFF
TRBV10-3	TRBD2	NA	TRBJ2-7	TGTGCCATCAGTGAGAGTGGGACTAGCGGGACTTACGAGCAGTACTTC	CAISESGTSGTYEQYF
TRBV6-5	TRBD2	NA	TRBJ2-1	TGTGCCAGCAGTTACAAAGCGGGAATATTTATGAATGAGCAGTTCTTC	CASSYKAGIFMNEQFF
TRBV10-2	TRBD1	NA	TRBJ2-7	TGCGCCAGCAGGAAAACCGGGACAGGGGGCTTGGGCTCCTACGAGCAGTACTTC	CASRKTGTGGLGSYEQYF
TRBV5-6	NA	few	TRBJ1-6	TGTGCCAGCAGTTTCGGACTGCAGTACAATTCACCCCTCCACTTT	CASSFGLQYNSPLHF
TRBV7-2	TRBD2	NA	TRBJ2-5	TGTGCCAGCAGCTGGACTAGCAACCAAGAGACCCAGTACTTC	CASSWTSNQETQYF
TRBV7-3	NA	NA	TRBJ2-7	TGTGCCAGCAGCTTAGGGCAGAGCTCCTACGAGCAGTACTTC	CASSLGQSSYEQYF
TRBV5-1	NA	few	TRBJ2-7	TGCGCCAGCAGCCGCGGACAGTCTCCCGAGCAGTACTTC	CASSRGQSPEQYF
TRBV28	TRBD2	NA	TRBJ2-5	TGTGCCAGCAGTTTAATGGGCGGGGGGCGCAAGGTTGAGGAGACCCAGTACTTC	CASSLMGGGRKVEETQYF
TRBV14	NA	NA	TRBJ2-4	TGTGCCAGCAGCCCAACACAGGGTGCCAAAAACATTCAGTACTTC	CASSPTQGAKNIQYF
TRBV5-6	NA	once	TRBJ1-2	TGTGCCAGCAGCTTGTTTGGGGGAGGGGGCTACACCTTC	CASSLFGGGGYTF
TRBV18	TRBD2	NA	TRBJ2-1	TGTGCCAGCTCATTGGGACTAGCGGGGGGCAATGAGCAGTTCTTC	CASSLGLAGGNEQFF
TRBV4-1	NA	once	TRBJ1-2	TGCGCCAGCAGCCAAGGGGAGGGGCTTAGCTATGGCTACACCTTC	CASSQGEGLSYGYTF
TRBV29-1	TRBD1	few	TRBJ2-7	TGCAGCGTTGTAGGGGACAGGGGGTTCCCCTACGAGCAGTACTTC	CSVVGDRGFPYEQYF
TRBV19	NA	NA	TRBJ1-5	TGTGCCAGTAGTATAAGAACAGGGAGCAATCAGCCCCAGCATTTT	CASSIRTGSNQPQHF
TRBV5-1	TRBD1	NA	TRBJ2-7	TGCGCCAGCAGCTTGACCGGGACAGGGGTTTCCCACGAGCAGTACTTC	CASSLTGTGVSHEQYF
TRBV7-6	NA	once	TRBJ2-7	TGTGCCAGCAGCTCCGGGCCCGAGGGCTTGATCGAGCAGTACTTC	CASSSGPEGLIEQYF
TRBV27	TRBD2	once	TRBJ2-1	TGTGCCAGCAGTTGGGGACTAGCTAACTCCTACAATGAGCAGTTCTTC	CASSWGLANSYNEQFF
TRBV27	TRBD1	NA	TRBJ2-7	TGTGCCAGCAGTTTATGGGAAGGGACAGGGCCTCGCCGATTGTACTTC	CASSLWEGTGPRRLYF
TRBV28	TRBD1	few	TRBJ2-2	TGTGCCAGCATATTAACGACAGGGGTCACCGGGGAGCTGTTTTTT	CASILTTGVTGELFF
TRBV5-6	TRBD1	few	TRBJ2-7	TGTGCCAGCAGCCAACCGGGACAGGGGGGTCACGAGCAGTACTTC	CASSQPGQGGHEQYF
TRBV10-1	NA	NA	TRBJ1-1	TGCGCCAGCAGTACCCAGGGGAACACTGAAGCTTTCTTT	CASSTQGNTEAFF
TRBV6-1	TRBD1	NA	TRBJ2-1	TGTGCCAGCAGTGCATACCCGACAGGGGGCAATGAGCAGTTCTTC	CASSAYPTGGNEQFF
TRBV7-3	TRBD1	few	TRBJ2-7	TGTGCCAGCAGTAGAGGACAGGGGACGTACGAGCAGTACTTC	CASSRGQGTYEQYF
TRBV18	TRBD1	NA	TRBJ1-2	TGTGCCAGCCCCCAGACCGGGACAGATAACTATGGCTACACCTTC	CASPQTGTDNYGYTF
TRBV6-5	NA	NA	TRBJ2-3	TGTGCCAGCAGTTACTTCCCTAGCGCCACAGATACGCAGTATTTT	CASSYFPSATDTQYF
TRBV15	NA	NA	TRBJ2-3	TGTGCCACCAGCAGAGCTAGAACCGGGGTGTCTGTAGATACGCAGTATTTT	CATSRARTGVSVDTQYF
TRBV20-1	NA	NA	TRBJ1-2	TGCAGTGCTAGCTTTAGGGGTGGCTACACCTTC	CSASFRGGYTF
TRBV6-1	NA	NA	TRBJ1-6	TGTGCCAGCGGTGTCAGGGGTTCACCCCTCCACTTT	CASGVRGSPLHF
TRBV30	TRBD1	NA	TRBJ2-6	TGTGCCTGGACTAAGACAGGGGCAACAGGGGCCAACGGCCTGACTTTC	CAWTKTGATGANGLTF
TRBV7-8	NA	NA	TRBJ1-6	TGTGCCAGCAGTTCAATTTCAGGGTTTTCACCCCTCCACTTT	CASSSISGFSPLHF
TRBV5-1	NA	NA	TRBJ1-1	TGCGCCAGCAGCTTCCAAGAGAAGAACACTGAAGCTTTCTTT	CASSFQEKNTEAFF
TRBV9	TRBD1	NA	TRBJ2-1	TGTGCCAGCAGCGTATCTGGACAGGCCTACAATGAGCAGTTCTTC	CASSVSGQAYNEQFF
TRBV27	NA	few	TRBJ2-6	TGTGCCAGCAGTTTTCTAGGGGCTGGGGCCAACGTCCTGACTTTC	CASSFLGAGANVLTF
TRBV5-5	NA	NA	TRBJ2-7	TGTGCCAGCAGCTCCAGGCCCTACGAGCAGTACTTC	CASSSRPYEQYF
TRBV30	TRBD2	few	TRBJ2-1	TGTGCCTGGAACCGACTAGCGGGCGGACCCGTAGGTGAGCAGTTCTTC	CAWNRLAGGPVGEQFF
TRBV18	NA	NA	TRBJ2-7	TGTGCCAGCTCGGACGGGAAATGGAACGAGCAGTACTTC	CASSDGKWNEQYF
TRBV4-3	TRBD1	NA	TRBJ2-5	TGCGCCAGCAGCCACGGGGACAGGAGCCAAGAGACCCAGTACTTC	CASSHGDRSQETQYF
TRBV6-6	NA	NA	TRBJ1-3	TGTGCCAGTTCCAGGAGGGACTCTGGAAACACCATATATTTT	CASSRRDSGNTIYF
TRBV2	NA	NA	TRBJ2-7	TGTGCCAGCAGCCCAGACACTTTCACCTACGAGCAGTACTTC	CASSPDTFTYEQYF
TRBV27	TRBD1	NA	TRBJ2-2	TGTGCCAGCAGAGGACAGGGAAAGACCGGGGAGCTGTTTTTT	CASRGQGKTGELFF
TRBV10-1	NA	NA	TRBJ1-5	TGCGCCAGCGGCCAGGGTAGTCAGCCCCAGCATTTT	CASGQGSQPQHF
TRBV19	TRBD1	NA	TRBJ2-2	TGTGCCAGTGTAGACAGGGGTGATACCGGGGAGCTGTTTTTT	CASVDRGDTGELFF
TRBV4-1	NA	NA	TRBJ2-7	TGCGCCAGCAGCCACGAAATGAGCGGTGTTGGCTACGAGCAGTACTTC	CASSHEMSGVGYEQYF
TRBV7-2	TRBD2	NA	TRBJ2-2	TGTGCCAGCCCCCGGGGGGGGGCGAACACCGGGGAGCTGTTTTTT	CASPRGGANTGELFF
TRBV9	TRBD1	NA	TRBJ2-1	TGTGCCAGCAGCGTAGGGGACAGGGGTGATGAGCAGTTCTTC	CASSVGDRGDEQFF
TRBV29-1	TRBD1	NA	TRBJ1-1	TGCAGCGTCCCGGGACAGGGGCCTGAAACTGAAGCTTTCTTT	CSVPGQGPETEAFF
TRBV18	NA	NA	TRBJ1-5	TGTGCCAGCTCCGACACAAGCAATCAGCCCCAGCATTTT	CASSDTSNQPQHF
TRBV11-2	TRBD1	NA	TRBJ2-7	TGTGCCAGCAGCGACCTAGGGACAGGGATCTACGAGCAGTACTTC	CASSDLGTGIYEQYF
TRBV27	TRBD1	few	TRBJ1-6	TGTGCCAGCAGTTTCCGGACAGGAGACTCACCCCTCCACTTT	CASSFRTGDSPLHF
TRBV2	NA	NA	TRBJ1-3	TGTGCCAGCAGTGAATCGGCCAGGGATTCTGGAAACACCACATATTTT	CASSESARDSGNTTYF
TRBV5-1	TRBD1	NA	TRBJ1-4	TGCGCCAGCAGCTTGTCGGGACAGCCCAATGAAAAACTGTTTTTT	CASSLSGQPNEKLFF
TRBV27	TRBD1	NA	TRBJ2-1	TGTGCCAGCAGTTTAGGGACAGGGGGCTATGATGAGCAGTTCTTC	CASSLGTGGYDEQFF